The 23 T cell receptor beta chains given below trace back to one sample, sequenced in a study of T-cell reconstitution after alpha-beta-depleted transplantation in children. It was with unique molecular identifiers that the TCRbeta library was prepared. TCRdb re-derived calls from the PCR reads in MiXCR, one entry per CDR3 protein. The sample holds about 300,000 distinct CDR3 sequences, 9.5% to 13% seen once. Sequencing was performed on PBMCs, taken before TCRalphabeta/CD19-depleted stem cell transplant. Source of these receptors: a boy in the first two years of life with acute myeloid leukemia, due to receive a stem cell transplant.

The chain has TRBV7-2 and TRBJ1-4, with 7 nucleotides matching TRBD1. Germline lookup yields CDR1 SGHTA and CDR2 FQGNSA. This CDR3 spans 15 amino acids. Trimming removed 5 bases from V and 3 bases from J; junction bases left unmatched: 6. In DNA form, the CDR3 reads TGTGCCAGCAGCATATCAGGGGGATCTAATGAAAAACTGTTTTTT. Protein sequence: CASSISGGSNEKLFF.

Points on this clonotype: A much more abundant neighbour one base away suggests this may be a read error. As DNA, the CDR3 is TGCAGTGCTAACATCTCCGGGACCCGAGGGTTCTTC. Its protein product is CSANISGTRGFF. The chain uses TRBV20-1 and TRBJ2-1; D may be TRBD1 or TRBD2 (5 bases each). This CDR3 has 12 residues. Trimming stripped 4 bases from V and 15 bases from J, with 19 bases between. The germline CDR1 and CDR2 sequences are DFQATT and SNEGSKA (reference sequence).

The table lists this clonotype with many counts. V gene TRBV28 combines with J gene TRBJ2-7; no firm D call. This CDR3 spans 13 amino acids. Germline loops: CDR1 MDHEN, CDR2 SYDVKM. V lost 2 bases and J 4 bases, leaving 9 bases between the germline ends. The CDR3 is CASSLRDQYEQYF. CDR3 sequence (DNA): TGTGCCAGCAGTTTAAGAGATCAATACGAGCAGTACTTC.

The gene calls are TRBV20-1 and TRBJ2-1, with TRBD1 as a possible D gene (8 bases). The CDR3 covers 14 residues. Germline lookup yields CDR1 DFQATT and CDR2 SNEGSKA (reference sequence). V lost 3 bases and J 5 bases, leaving 14 bases between the germline ends. CDR3 residues: CSASGQGGDNEQFF. CDR3 in DNA: TGCAGTGCTAGTGGACAGGGAGGGGACAATGAGCAGTTCTTC.

This clonotype has a count of ten or more. This rearrangement joins TRBV10-3 to TRBJ2-5; 8 bases align to TRBD2. The trim removed 3 bases at V and 3 bases at J, leaving 9 bases unmatched. Germline V gene lookup returns CDR1 ENHRY and CDR2 SYGVKD. The CDR3 is 16 amino acids. The DNA of the CDR3 is TGTGCCATCAGTGATAGACGGCAACTAGCGGAAGAGACCCAGTACTTC. This translates into CAISDRRQLAEETQYF.

This clonotype was seen a single time. Relative to the germline gene, one junction end is altered; a read error may explain this. The gene calls are TRBV30 and TRBJ2-3; 7 positions match TRBD1. The CDR3 runs 13 residues. CDR1 and CDR2 from the germline V gene are GTSNPN and SVGIG (reference sequence). In DNA form, the CDR3 reads TGTGCGTGGAGCGGACAGGAGACAGATACGCAGTATTTT. This sequence encodes CAWSGQETDTQYF. Based on the CDR3 plus reference TRBV30 and TRBJ2-3, the full variable domain is SQTIHQWPATLVQPVGSPLSLECTVEGTSNPNLYWYRQAAGRGLQLLFYSVGIGQISSEVPQNLSASRPQDRQFILSSKKLLLSDSGFYLCAWSGQETDTQYFGPGTRLTVL.

In its sample, this clonotype was seen many times. CDR3 bases: TGTGCCAGCAGTTTGGGCGTTACGAACACCGGGGAGCTGTTTTTT. As protein: CASSLGVTNTGELFF. This sequence joins TRBV28 and TRBJ2-2; no clear D gene. Germline CDR1 is MDHEN and CDR2 is SYDVKM. The CDR3 covers 15 residues. Trimming pared 3 bases from V and 0 bases from J, leaving 8 bases between.

This clonotype was counted many times. This chain links TRBV5-1 with TRBJ2-2; D unresolved. CDR1 is SGHRS and CDR2 is YFSETQ in the germline V gene. The CDR3 totals 15 residues. Trimming shortened V by 1 base and J by 0 bases, and 7 bases separated the two germline ends. The CDR3 loop reads CASSLLDPNTGELFF. CDR3 in DNA: TGCGCCAGCAGCTTGCTGGACCCGAACACCGGGGAGCTGTTTTTT. The full variable domain, completed using reference TRBV5-1 and TRBJ2-2, is KAGVTQTPRYLIKTRGQQVTLSCSPISGHRSVSWYQQTPGQGLQFLFEYFSETQRNKGNFPGRFSGRQFSNSRSEMNVSTLELGDSALYLCASSLLDPNTGELFFGEGSRLTVL.

The V and J genes are TRBV12-3 or TRBV12-4 and TRBJ2-2, with a tentative D call TRBD1 (6 bases). The V end lost 3 bases, the J end lost 3 bases, and 14 bases lay between the germline ends. This CDR3 has 16 amino acids. CDR3 DNA: TGTGCCAGCAGTTTCATCCTAGGGGGATACACCGGGGAGCTGTTTTTT. Amino acids: CASSFILGGYTGELFF.

This clonotype was seen repeatedly, ten times or more. The chain employs TRBV6-2 or TRBV6-3 and TRBJ2-3; D unresolved. CDR1 is MNHEY and CDR2 is SVGEGT in the germline V gene. V shed 7 bases and J shed 3 bases, with 14 bases lying between them. The CDR3 is 14 residues long. DNA of the CDR3: TGTGCCAGCATGTTGGTCCTCGGGACAGATACGCAGTATTTT. The encoded protein is CASMLVLGTDTQYF.

Many counts were recorded for this clonotype. The chain uses TRBV3-1 and TRBJ1-2, with D possibly being TRBD1 (5 bases). The CDR3 covers 12 residues. V was trimmed by 0 bases and J by 7 bases, leaving 6 bases between them. In germline, CDR1 is LGHDT, CDR2 YNNKEL (reference sequence). The CDR3 nucleotides read TGTGCCAGCAGCCAAGACAGGGTTGGCTACACCTTC. Encoded protein: CASSQDRVGYTF.

This clonotype was recorded at least ten times. The V gene is TRBV30, the J gene TRBJ2-2; TRBD1 matches 10 bases. The CDR3 contains 15 residues. CDR1 is GTSNPN, CDR2 SVGIG, per germline (reference sequence). V was clipped by 2 bases and J by 7 bases; unmatched bases: 7. In DNA, the CDR3 is TGTGCCTGGAGTCCGGGACAGGGGCCGGACGGGGAGCTGTTTTTT. Protein: CAWSPGQGPDGELFF.

This clonotype was picked up many times. The chain carries TRBV5-6 and TRBJ2-7; 9 bases fit TRBD1. The CDR3 runs 14 residues. The J segment lost 4 bases and the V segment lost 3 bases, leaving 5 bases of the junction unmatched. Germline-derived CDR1 and CDR2 are SGHDT and YYEEEE. The CDR3 nucleotides read TGTGCCAGCAGCTCCCCGGGACAGGGTTACGAGCAGTACTTC. Amino acid sequence: CASSSPGQGYEQYF.

This chain connects TRBV11-1 to TRBJ2-4, with a possible D match to TRBD2 (5 bases). V gave up 2 bases and J gave up 1 base, with 18 bases separating them. Germline assignment: CDR1 SGHAT and CDR2 FQDESV (reference sequence). CDR3 length: 18 amino acids. The CDR3 DNA reads TGTGCCAGCAGCTTAAGTCCTACTAGTGGCCCTGCCAAAAACATTCAGTACTTC. It encodes CASSLSPTSGPAKNIQYF.

This clonotype showed up many times. This chain links TRBV20-1 with TRBJ1-6; D unresolved. Germline V gene lookup returns CDR1 DFQATT and CDR2 SNEGSKA (reference sequence). With 1 base removed from V and 8 bases from J, the gap between germline ends came to 15 bases. The CDR3 is 15 residues long. The CDR3 DNA reads as TGCAGTGCTAGAGGGCCCTTTACTACGGATTCACCCCTCCACTTT. It specifies CSARGPFTTDSPLHF.

This clonotype was detected ten times or more. This sequence joins TRBV3-1 and TRBJ2-3; 10 bases align to TRBD2. CDR3 length: 14 residues. The germline gives CDR1 LGHDT, CDR2 YNNKEL (reference sequence). With V trimmed by 4 bases and J by 6 bases, 4 bases remained unmatched. CDR3 sequence: CASSRGLARDTQYF. The DNA of the CDR3 is TGTGCCAGCAGCCGGGGACTAGCGAGGGATACGCAGTATTTT.

A word on this clonotype: A read error may be the cause here, since a much bigger clone is one base away. The chain carries TRBV20-1 and TRBJ2-1, with 12 bases that match TRBD2. The germline gives CDR1 DFQATT, CDR2 SNEGSKA (reference sequence). This CDR3 is built from 16 residues. This chain's CDR3 is CSARDPGLAGGNEQVF. The CDR3 nucleotides read TGCAGTGCTAGAGATCCGGGGCTAGCGGGAGGGAATGAGCAGGTCTTC.

This clonotype was detected ten times or more. The chain has TRBV4-2 and TRBJ1-6, with D possibly being TRBD1 (5 bases). This CDR3 spans 17 amino acids. Trimming shortened V by 0 bases and J by 7 bases, and 16 bases separated the two germline ends. Germline CDR1 LGHNA, CDR2 YNFKEQ. Here the CDR3 reads CASSQDPVRGVNSPLHF. Here the CDR3 DNA reads TGTGCCAGCAGCCAAGACCCAGTCCGAGGGGTAAATTCACCCCTCCACTTT.

The V call is TRBV10-3, the J call TRBJ2-7, with a possible D match to TRBD2 (6 bases). The CDR3 consists of 14 residues. Germline V gene lookup returns CDR1 ENHRY and CDR2 SYGVKD. Trimming pared 0 bases from V and 4 bases from J, leaving 10 bases between. CDR3 sequence reads: CAISESSGVYEQYF. DNA for the CDR3: TGTGCCATCAGTGAGTCTAGCGGAGTTTACGAGCAGTACTTC.

This clonotype was picked up many times. The chain has TRBV24-1 and TRBJ1-5; the D gene is possibly TRBD1 (6 bases). The V end was cut by 8 bases, the J end by 1 base, with 14 bases between. Germline V gives CDR1 KGHDR, CDR2 SFDVKD. There are 15 residues in the CDR3. The CDR3 coding sequence is TGTGCCACCATTCGACAGGTCGGGAGCAATCAGCCCCAGCATTTT. It codes for CATIRQVGSNQPQHF.

This clonotype was seen at least ten times. The chain recombines TRBV7-9 with TRBJ1-6; 7 positions agree with TRBD1. Unmatched junction bases numbered 1, after V lost 2 bases and J lost 9 bases. This CDR3 has 13 amino acids. Germline CDR1 is SEHNR and CDR2 is FQNEAQ (reference sequence). CDR3 sequence (DNA): TGTGCCAGCAGCTTAAGGGACAGTTCACCCCTCCACTTT. Translated, it gives CASSLRDSSPLHF.

Of note for this clonotype: A single base separates this from a much larger clone, so it may be a read error. The chain has TRBV24-1 and TRBJ2-5, with no clear D. Germline loops: CDR1 KGHDR, CDR2 SFDVKD. The CDR3 is 12 amino acids. V lost 0 bases, J lost 7 bases, and 5 bases lay in between. This CDR3 is CATSDLLGTQYF. CDR3 nucleotide sequence: TGTGCCACCAGTGATTTGCTCGGGACCCAGTACTTC.

The sample holds many counts of this clonotype. This chain links TRBV28 with TRBJ1-2; no reliable D call. The V end was cut by 4 bases, the J end by 5 bases, with 14 bases between. CDR3 length: 14 amino acids. CDR1 is MDHEN and CDR2 is SYDVKM in the germline V gene. DNA of the CDR3: TGTGCCAGCAGTTCCCCCTGGGGTCGGTATGGCTACACCTTC. It is translated as CASSSPWGRYGYTF.